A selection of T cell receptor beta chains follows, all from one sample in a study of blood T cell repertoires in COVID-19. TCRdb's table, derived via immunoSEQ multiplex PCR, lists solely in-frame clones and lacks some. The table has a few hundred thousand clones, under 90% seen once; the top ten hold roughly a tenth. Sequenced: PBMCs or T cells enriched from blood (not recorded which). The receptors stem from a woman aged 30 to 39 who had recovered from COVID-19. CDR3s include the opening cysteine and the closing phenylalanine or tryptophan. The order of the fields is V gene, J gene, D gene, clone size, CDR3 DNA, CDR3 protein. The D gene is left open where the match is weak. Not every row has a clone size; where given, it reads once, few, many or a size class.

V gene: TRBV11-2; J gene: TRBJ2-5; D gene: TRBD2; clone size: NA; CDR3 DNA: TGTGCCAGCAGCTTACTGGGACTAGTGGAGACCCAGTACTTC; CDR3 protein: CASSLLGLVETQYF
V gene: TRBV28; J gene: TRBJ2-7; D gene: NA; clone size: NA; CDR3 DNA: TGTGCCCTCGTCTTCCTAAACCAAAAGAACGAGCAGTACTTC; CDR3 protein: CALVFLNQKNEQYF
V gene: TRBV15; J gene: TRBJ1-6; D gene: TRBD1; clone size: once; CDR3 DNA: TGTGCCACCAGCCCACTGGGACAGGGGGATTCACCCCTCCACTTT; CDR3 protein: CATSPLGQGDSPLHF
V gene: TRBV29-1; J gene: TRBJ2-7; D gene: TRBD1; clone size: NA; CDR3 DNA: TGCAGCGTTGTTCCGGGACAGGGGATAGCTTACGAGCAGTACTTC; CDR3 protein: CSVVPGQGIAYEQYF
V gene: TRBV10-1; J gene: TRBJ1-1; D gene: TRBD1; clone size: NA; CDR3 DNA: TGCGCCAGCAGTCGACAGACAGGGGAAGCTTTCTTT; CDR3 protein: CASSRQTGEAFF
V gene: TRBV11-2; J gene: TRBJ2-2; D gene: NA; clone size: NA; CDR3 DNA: TGTGCCAGCAGCTTTAGCGGATCGAACACCGGGGAGCTGTTTTTT; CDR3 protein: CASSFSGSNTGELFF
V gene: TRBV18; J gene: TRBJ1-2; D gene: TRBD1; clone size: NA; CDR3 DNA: TGTGCCAGCTCACTAGGACAGGGGCATGGCTACACCTTC; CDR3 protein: CASSLGQGHGYTF
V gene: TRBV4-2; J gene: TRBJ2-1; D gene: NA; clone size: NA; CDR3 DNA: TGTGCCAGCAGCCAAGATCGGCGGGGTCACTTCTACAATGAGCAGTTCTTC; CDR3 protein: CASSQDRRGHFYNEQFF
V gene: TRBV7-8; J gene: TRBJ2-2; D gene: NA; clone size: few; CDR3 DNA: TGTGCCAGCAGCTTAGTCTTTGGGGAGCTGTTTTTT; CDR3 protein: CASSLVFGELFF
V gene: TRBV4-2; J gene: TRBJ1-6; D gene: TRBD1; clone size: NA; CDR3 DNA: TGTGCCAGCAGCCAAGCCGGACAGGGACGAAGATCACCCCTCCACTTT; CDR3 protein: CASSQAGQGRRSPLHF
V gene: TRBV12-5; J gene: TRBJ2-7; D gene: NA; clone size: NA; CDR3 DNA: TGTGCTAGTGGTTCAGGGGTGGGGAGCTCCTACGAGCAGTACTTC; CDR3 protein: CASGSGVGSSYEQYF
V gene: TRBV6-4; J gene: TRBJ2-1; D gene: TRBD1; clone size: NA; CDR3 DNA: TGTGCCAGCAGTGCCGAGACAGGGATCGGCAATGAGCAGTTCTTC; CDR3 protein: CASSAETGIGNEQFF
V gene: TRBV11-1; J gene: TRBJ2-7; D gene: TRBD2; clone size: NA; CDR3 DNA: TGTGCCAGCAGCGCCGGACTAGTAGTGGAGCAGTACTTC; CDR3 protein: CASSAGLVVEQYF
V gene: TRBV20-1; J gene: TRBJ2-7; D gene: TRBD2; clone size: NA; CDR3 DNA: TGCAGTGCTAGTCAAGCGGGAGCGACTTCCTACGAGCAGTACTTC; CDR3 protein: CSASQAGATSYEQYF
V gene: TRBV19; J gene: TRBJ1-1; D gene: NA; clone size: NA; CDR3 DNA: TGTGCCAGTAGTATATTCGGGAGAGCAGAAGCTTTCTTT; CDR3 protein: CASSIFGRAEAFF
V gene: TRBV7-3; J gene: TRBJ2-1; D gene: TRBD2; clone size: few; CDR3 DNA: TGTGCCAGCAGTCTAGCGGGCGATGCGAATGAGCAGTTCTTC; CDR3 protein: CASSLAGDANEQFF
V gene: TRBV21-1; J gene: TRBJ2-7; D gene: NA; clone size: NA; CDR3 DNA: TGTGCCAGCAGGAAGCAGTCTAGCGGGACTTCCTACGAGCAGTACTTC; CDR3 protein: CASRKQSSGTSYEQYF
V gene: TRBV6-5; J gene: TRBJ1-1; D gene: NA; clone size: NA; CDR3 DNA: TGTGCCAGCAGTTACTGGGGAGAGAGCACTGAAGCTTTCTTT; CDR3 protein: CASSYWGESTEAFF
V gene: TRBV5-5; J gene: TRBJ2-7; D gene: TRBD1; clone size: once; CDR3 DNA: TGTGCCAGCGGACTGGACAGGGGGCTCTACGAGCAGTACTTC; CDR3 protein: CASGLDRGLYEQYF
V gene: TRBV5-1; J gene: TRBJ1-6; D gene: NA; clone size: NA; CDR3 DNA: TGCGCCAGCAGCGCGGGAGATAATAATTCACCCCTCCACTTT; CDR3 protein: CASSAGDNNSPLHF
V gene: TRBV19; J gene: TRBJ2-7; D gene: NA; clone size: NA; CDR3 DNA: TGTGCCAGTAGTATAGATAGGGGGGGGCGCAACGAGCAGTACTTC; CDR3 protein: CASSIDRGGRNEQYF
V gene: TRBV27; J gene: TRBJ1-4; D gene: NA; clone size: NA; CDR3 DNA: TGTGCCAGCAGTCCGGGGTGGTCTAATGAAAAACTGTTTTTT; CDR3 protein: CASSPGWSNEKLFF
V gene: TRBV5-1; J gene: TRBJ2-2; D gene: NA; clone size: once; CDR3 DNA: TGCGCCAGCAGCTTGCTGGGCAGCGGGGAGCTGTTTTTT; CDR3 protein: CASSLLGSGELFF
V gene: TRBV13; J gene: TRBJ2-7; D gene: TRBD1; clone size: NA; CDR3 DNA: TGTGCCAGCAGCCCGGGAAGACCCGGGACAGGGGCGTCCTACGAGCAGTACTTC; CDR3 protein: CASSPGRPGTGASYEQYF
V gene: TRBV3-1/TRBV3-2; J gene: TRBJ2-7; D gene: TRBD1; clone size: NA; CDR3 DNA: TGTGCCAGCAGCCAAGTTTCAGGGGGCCACGAGCAGTACTTC; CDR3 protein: CASSQVSGGHEQYF
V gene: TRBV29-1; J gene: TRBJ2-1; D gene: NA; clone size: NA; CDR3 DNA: TGCAGCGTTGGGGAGGGGGAGTTATACAATGAGCAGTTCTTC; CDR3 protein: CSVGEGELYNEQFF
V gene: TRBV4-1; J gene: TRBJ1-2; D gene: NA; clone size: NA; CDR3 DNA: TGCGCCAGCAGCCAAGTTCGCGCTCTTTATGGCTACACCTTC; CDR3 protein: CASSQVRALYGYTF
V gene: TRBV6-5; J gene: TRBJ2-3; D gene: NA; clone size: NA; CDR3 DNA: TGTGCCAGCAGTTACGGTGGGGTAGCGCACACAGATACGCAGTATTTT; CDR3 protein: CASSYGGVAHTDTQYF
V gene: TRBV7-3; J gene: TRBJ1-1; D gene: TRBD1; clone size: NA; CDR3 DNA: TGTGCCAGCAGCCCCGGGGACAGGGGAACTGAAGCTTTCTTT; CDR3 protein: CASSPGDRGTEAFF
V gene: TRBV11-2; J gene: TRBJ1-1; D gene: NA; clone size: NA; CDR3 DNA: TGTGCCAGCAGCTTAAGATTGGGCATGAACACTGAAGCTTTCTTT; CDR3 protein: CASSLRLGMNTEAFF
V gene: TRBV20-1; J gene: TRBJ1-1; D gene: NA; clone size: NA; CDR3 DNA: TGCAGCGGGAACATGAACACTGAAGCTTTCTTT; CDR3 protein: CSGNMNTEAFF
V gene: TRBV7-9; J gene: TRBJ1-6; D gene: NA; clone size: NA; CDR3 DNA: TGTGCCAGCAGCCCCGACAGTTCTGATTCACCCCTCCACTTT; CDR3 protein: CASSPDSSDSPLHF
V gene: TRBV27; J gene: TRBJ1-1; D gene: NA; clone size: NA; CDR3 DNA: TGTGCCAGCAGTTTGTACTCAAGCACTGAAGCTTTCTTT; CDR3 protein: CASSLYSSTEAFF
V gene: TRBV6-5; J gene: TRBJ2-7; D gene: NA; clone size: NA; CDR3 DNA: TGTGCCAGCAGTTACTCTCTACTACAACAAACCTACGAGCAGTACTTC; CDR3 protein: CASSYSLLQQTYEQYF
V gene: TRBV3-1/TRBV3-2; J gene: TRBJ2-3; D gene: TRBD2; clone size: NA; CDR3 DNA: TGTGCCAGCAGCCAAGTACTAGCGGGAGGGCCTTCCGCAGATACGCAGTATTTT; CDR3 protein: CASSQVLAGGPSADTQYF